These 14 T cell receptor beta chains came from one sample sequenced in a study of blood T cell repertoires in COVID-19 (dated by TCRdb to 2019 to 2021). Library preparation employed the immunoSEQ multiplex PCR assay. Here the immuneACCESS table is served through TCRdb, limited to in-frame sequences with V and J called. Missing clones are a known gap in these copies; in checked studies unresolved V genes cover under half, and the rest lacks a known reason. For this sample the table gives some 320,000 clones, of which about nine tenths were detected only once. Roughly 5.3% of the sample is taken by the ten largest. Sequencing input: PBMCs or T cells enriched from blood (not recorded which). Receptors originate from a man between 60 and 75 years old who had recovered from COVID-19.

The genes are TRBV3-1 (or the pseudogene TRBV3-2) and TRBJ2-7, with TRBD1 matching over 9 bases. After removal of 3 bases from V and 7 bases from J, the junction contained 7 bases not matched to a gene. The CDR3 is 14 residues long. Germline V lookup: CDR1 LGHDT, CDR2 YNNKEL (reference sequence). The CDR3 sequence: CASSHVQGAWEQYF. The CDR3 region has the DNA TGTGCCAGCAGCCACGTACAGGGGGCGTGGGAGCAGTACTTC.

The CDR3 sequence is CASSLPGGGGNTIYF. In DNA, the CDR3 is TGTGCCAGCAGTCTCCCCGGGGGGGGAGGAAACACCATATATTTT. This chain links TRBV28 with TRBJ1-3, with a tentative D call TRBD1 (5 bases). Between the trimmed V and J ends, which lost 5 bases and 4 bases, there was a span of 15 bases. The CDR3 contains 15 residues. Germline values: CDR1 MDHEN, CDR2 SYDVKM. Full variable domain (missing parts from reference TRBV28 and TRBJ1-3): DVKVTQSSRYLVKRTGEKVFLECVQDMDHENMFWYRQDPGLGLRLIYFSYDVKMKEKGDIPEGYSVSREKKERFSLILESASTNQTSMYLCASSLPGGGGNTIYFGEGSWLTVV.

The rearrangement uses TRBV19 and TRBJ2-1; D is unclear. Trimming left V 3 bases short and J 3 bases short, with 15 bases between. Germline assignment: CDR1 LNHDA and CDR2 SQIVND (reference sequence). There are 16 residues in the CDR3. As DNA, the CDR3 is TGTGCCAGTAGTATCCCGCCCAGCGCTGGCTACAATGAGCAGTTCTTC. Encoded protein: CASSIPPSAGYNEQFF.

The genes are TRBV6-2 or TRBV6-3 and TRBJ2-2, with 7 bases aligning to TRBD2. V shed 5 bases, J shed 1 base, and the junction held 13 bases outside the gene matches. The CDR3 is 18 amino acids. CDR1 and CDR2 (germline): MNHEY, SVGEGT. CDR3 amino acids: CASSQIKSGTLNTGELFF. CDR3 nucleotides: TGTGCCAGCAGTCAAATAAAGAGCGGGACTCTGAACACCGGGGAGCTGTTTTTT.

V usage is TRBV5-1 and J usage is TRBJ2-3; TRBD2 aligns across 11 bases. The germline CDR1 and CDR2 sequences are SGHRS and YFSETQ. The CDR3 runs 17 residues. V lost 1 base to trimming and J lost 1 base; unmatched junction nucleotides: 5. CDR3: CASSLTSGSGGTDTQYF. CDR3 sequence (DNA): TGCGCCAGCAGCTTGACTAGCGGGAGTGGAGGCACAGATACGCAGTATTTT. Full variable domain (missing parts from reference TRBV5-1 and TRBJ2-3): KAGVTQTPRYLIKTRGQQVTLSCSPISGHRSVSWYQQTPGQGLQFLFEYFSETQRNKGNFPGRFSGRQFSNSRSEMNVSTLELGDSALYLCASSLTSGSGGTDTQYFGPGTRLTVL.

V and J are TRBV27 and TRBJ2-5; D might be TRBD2 (5 bases). The V end was cut by 1 base, the J end by 5 bases, with 8 bases between. The CDR3 covers 13 residues. Germline CDR1 MNHEY, CDR2 SMNVEV (reference sequence). The CDR3 region has the DNA TGTGCCAGCAGTTTATTGGGAGCCGAGACCCAGTACTTC. Translating it yields CASSLLGAETQYF.

This clone was detected only a few times. This chain connects TRBV7-2 to TRBJ1-5; a possible D gene is TRBD1 (6 bases). Trimming left V 4 bases short and J 4 bases short, with 11 bases between. The CDR3 totals 14 residues. The germline gives CDR1 SGHTA, CDR2 FQGNSA. The CDR3 protein is CASSSNTGNQPQHF. The CDR3, as DNA: TGTGCCAGCAGCTCAAATACAGGGAATCAGCCCCAGCATTTT. Combining the CDR3 with reference TRBV7-2 and TRBJ1-5 gives the whole variable domain GAGVSQSPSNKVTEKGKDVELRCDPISGHTALYWYRQSLGQGLEFLIYFQGNSAPDKSGLPSDRFSAERTGGSVSTLTIQRTQQEDSAVYLCASSSNTGNQPQHFGDGTRLSIL.

This chain connects TRBV27 to TRBJ1-1; possibly TRBD1 for D (6 bases). Germline lookup yields CDR1 MNHEY and CDR2 SMNVEV (reference sequence). The CDR3 sequence is 14 residues long. V was clipped by 7 bases and J by 3 bases, with 15 bases between them. In DNA, the CDR3 is TGTGCCAGCACCACGGACAGATATGACACTGAAGCTTTCTTT. This gives the protein CASTTDRYDTEAFF.

This clone has a handful of counts. The chain employs TRBV10-3 and TRBJ1-2; 10 nucleotides match TRBD1. The CDR3 has 16 residues. Germline assignment: CDR1 ENHRY and CDR2 SYGVKD. Losses at the gene ends were 4 bases for V and 2 bases for J; bases not matched to a gene: 7. The CDR3 spells CAISGDRGQINYGYTF. CDR3 in DNA: TGTGCCATCAGTGGAGACAGGGGGCAAATCAACTATGGCTACACCTTC.

The J gene is TRBJ2-7, the V gene TRBV9, with a tentative D call TRBD1 (5 bases). CDR1 is SGDLS, CDR2 YYNGEE, per germline. This CDR3 is built from 16 residues. Trimming removed 0 bases from V and 0 bases from J, with 13 bases in between. DNA for the CDR3: TGTGCCAGCAGCGTAGACCCGGCCCAGGGCTCCTACGAGCAGTACTTC. Translated: CASSVDPAQGSYEQYF.

The V call is TRBV5-1, the J call TRBJ1-1; TRBD1 matches 8 bases. V dropped 0 bases and J dropped 3; count of bases not matched to a gene: 1. The germline V gene encodes CDR1 SGHRS and CDR2 YFSETQ. The CDR3 is made up of 14 amino acids. The DNA for the CDR3 is TGCGCCAGCAGCTTGGTGACAGGGGACACTGAAGCTTTCTTT. It translates to CASSLVTGDTEAFF.

As concerns this clone: It is unclear where the CDR3 begins or ends on the DNA, so no DNA is shown, and the CDR3 is as TCRdb lists it. CDR3 amino acids: CASSILASGANVLTF. V usage is TRBV19 and J usage is TRBJ2-6; TRBD1 is the table's D call, not checked against the DNA. In germline, CDR1 is LNHDA, CDR2 SQIVND (reference sequence). A total of 15 residues make up the CDR3, ends included.

The rearrangement links TRBV20-1 to TRBJ1-2, with 8 bases fitting TRBD1. CDR1 is DFQATT and CDR2 is SNEGSKA in the germline V gene (reference sequence). The length of the CDR3 is 15 residues. J lost 2 bases, V lost 3 bases, and 8 bases had no gene match. CDR3 nucleotide sequence: TGCAGTGCTAGTCCTACGACAGGGGCCAACTATGGCTACACCTTC. This encodes CSASPTTGANYGYTF.

The chain joins TRBV28 to TRBJ1-5; a possible D gene is TRBD1 (6 bases). Germline values: CDR1 MDHEN, CDR2 SYDVKM. The CDR3 sequence is 14 residues long. Trimming stripped 5 bases from V and 5 bases from J, with 13 bases between. The CDR3 sequence: CASSPLQGYQPQHF. CDR3 nucleotide sequence: TGTGCCAGCAGTCCCCTACAGGGTTATCAGCCCCAGCATTTT.